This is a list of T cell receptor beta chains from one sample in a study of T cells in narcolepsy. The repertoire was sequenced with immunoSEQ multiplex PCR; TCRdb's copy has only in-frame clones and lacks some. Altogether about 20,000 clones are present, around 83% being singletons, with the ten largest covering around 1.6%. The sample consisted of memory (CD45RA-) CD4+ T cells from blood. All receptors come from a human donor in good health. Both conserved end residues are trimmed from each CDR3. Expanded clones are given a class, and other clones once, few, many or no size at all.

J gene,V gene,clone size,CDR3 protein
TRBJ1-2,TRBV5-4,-,ASSQLNGGYT
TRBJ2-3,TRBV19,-,ASSVTSGPTDTQY
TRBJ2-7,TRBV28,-,ASSPQLYEQY
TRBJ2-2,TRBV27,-,ASCNTGELF
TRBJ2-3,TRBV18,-,ASSPRRAGTPPPTQY
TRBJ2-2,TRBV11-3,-,ASSLYLAGELF
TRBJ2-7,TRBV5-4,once,ASSLDARGMTYEQY
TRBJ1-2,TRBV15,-,ATSRAPGTLYGYT
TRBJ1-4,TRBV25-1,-,AGSEPTRGNEKLF
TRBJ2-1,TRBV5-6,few,ASSRQGLGSYNEQF
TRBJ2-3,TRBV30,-,AWSDYTGTDTQY
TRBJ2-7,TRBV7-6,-,ASSLVSSGRFSSYEQY
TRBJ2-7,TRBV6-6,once,ASSHGGDEQY
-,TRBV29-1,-,SGTGTSYEQY
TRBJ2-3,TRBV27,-,ATCLATGGTDTQY
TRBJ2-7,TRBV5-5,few,ASSFQVRYEQY
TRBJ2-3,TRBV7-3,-,ASSLHKSTDTQY
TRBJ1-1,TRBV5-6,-,ASSLEDTEAF
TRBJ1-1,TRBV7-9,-,ASSWNGGTEAF
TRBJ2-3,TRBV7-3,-,ASRGVSTDTQY
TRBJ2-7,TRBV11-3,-,ASSLRDRGDYEQY
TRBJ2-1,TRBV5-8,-,ASGSSGSRSEQF
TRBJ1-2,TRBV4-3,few,ASSQEGTATNYGYT
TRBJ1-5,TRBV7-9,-,ASSRTGTEGQPQH
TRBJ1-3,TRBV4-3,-,ASSQGSGGGNTIY
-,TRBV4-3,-,ASSQEGRGQYEQY